Each of the 9 T cell receptor beta chains below was sequenced from the same sample in a study of human T cells and chemical hapten exposure. Time point in this sample: pre-sensitization, week 0. Treatment defined: therapeutic diphenylcyclopropenone sensitization with weekly scalp DPC. Each CDR3 protein is one row after TCRdb ran MiXCR on the RACE reads. The repertoire holds under 400,000 distinct CDR3 sequences, with 5.1% as singletons. The input for sequencing was whole blood, taken in connection with sensitization to the hapten diphenylcyclopropenone (DPC). Receptors were obtained from a woman in her forties or fifties with alopecia areata. Some clones in this sample may be carry-over from other donors' samples.

This clonotype was detected many times. The gene calls are TRBV20-1 and TRBJ2-7; 8 nucleotides align to TRBD2. CDR1 is DFQATT, CDR2 SNEGSKA, per germline (reference sequence). After removal of 0 bases from V and 1 base from J, the junction contained 5 bases not matched to a gene. This CDR3 contains 15 residues. This CDR3 is CSARDLAGFSYEQYF. CDR3 in DNA: TGCAGTGCTAGAGATCTAGCGGGTTTTTCCTACGAGCAGTACTTC.

This clonotype was seen a handful of times. The chain has TRBV13 and TRBJ2-7, with D perhaps matching TRBD2 (6 bases). V lost 5 bases, J lost 3 bases, and 14 bases lay in between. The CDR3 length is 14 residues. The V gene's germline CDR1 is PRHDT and CDR2 FYEKMQ (reference sequence). The CDR3 is CASSLSGSLYEQYF. The CDR3 DNA is TGTGCCAGCAGCCTTAGCGGTTCCCTCTACGAGCAGTACTTC.

The chain links TRBV5-1 to TRBJ1-1; 8 bases are shared with TRBD1. V lost 2 bases, J lost 5 bases, and 8 bases stayed unmatched. Germline CDR1 is SGHRS and CDR2 is YFSETQ. The CDR3 has 15 residues. In nucleotides, the CDR3 is TGCGCCAGCAGCTTAACCAGGGGGCTGGGGACTGAAGCTTTCTTT. Its translation is CASSLTRGLGTEAFF.

This clonotype came up a few times. This chain connects TRBV5-1 to TRBJ1-6; D gene unclear. This CDR3 contains 18 residues. V was shortened by 3 bases and J by 0 bases, with 16 bases between the two germline ends. Germline assignment: CDR1 SGHRS and CDR2 YFSETQ. CDR3 in amino acids: CASSWADLGSSYNSPLHF. The CDR3 DNA sequence: TGCGCCAGCAGCTGGGCGGACCTCGGAAGCTCCTATAATTCACCCCTCCACTTT.

This clonotype showed up many times. The chain joins TRBV12-3 or TRBV12-4 to TRBJ1-5; D might be TRBD1 (6 bases). There are 14 residues in the CDR3. V was cut by 5 bases and J by 6 bases, with 14 bases left in between. CDR3 loop: CASSTQGLGQPQHF. DNA for the CDR3: TGTGCCAGCAGTACCCAGGGGCTGGGTCAGCCCCAGCATTTT.

The table lists this clonotype with a few counts. The chain employs TRBV18 and TRBJ2-7, with D possibly being TRBD2 (6 bases). The CDR3 consists of 17 residues. Trimming pared 2 bases from V and 5 bases from J, leaving 22 bases between. In germline, CDR1 is KGHSH, CDR2 LQKENI. CDR3 bases: TGTGCCAGCTCACCAAGAGGGACTGGGGTGGGTTTGGACGAGCAGTACTTC. Its protein is CASSPRGTGVGLDEQYF.

This clonotype occurred a few times. V is TRBV15 and J is TRBJ2-5, with D unclear. Germline V gives CDR1 LNHNV, CDR2 YYDKDF (reference sequence). This CDR3 contains 14 residues. Trimming left V 5 bases short and J 5 bases short, with 15 bases between. The CDR3 sequence: CATSSSGVLETQYF. In DNA, the CDR3 is TGTGCCACCAGCTCTTCTGGAGTATTGGAGACCCAGTACTTC.

This clonotype showed up many times. The V gene is TRBV10-3, the J gene TRBJ2-7; D may be TRBD1 (5 bases). There are 14 residues in the CDR3. Germline V gives CDR1 ENHRY, CDR2 SYGVKD. The germline V and J ends were trimmed by 6 bases and 0 bases, with 12 bases remaining between them. CDR3 coding DNA: TGTGCCATCAGCCCGACAGAAACCTCCTACGAGCAGTACTTC. Protein product: CAISPTETSYEQYF.

The CDR3 region is CASNSRGARNEKLFF. The CDR3 DNA reads as TGTGCCAGCAACTCCCGAGGGGCCCGTAATGAAAAACTGTTTTTT. V gene TRBV6-6 combines with J gene TRBJ1-4; D possibly corresponds to TRBD1 (5 bases). This CDR3 contains 15 residues. The germline V gene has CDR1 MNHNY and CDR2 SVGAGI (reference sequence). V lost 7 bases and J 4 bases, leaving 16 bases between the germline ends.